The clone carrying this T cell receptor beta chain was observed a single time. Its antigen is as yet unknown. The germline gives CDR1 MNHEY, CDR2 SMNVEV (reference sequence). V was pared by 4 bases and J by 3 bases, with 18 bases between. The CDR3 contains 17 residues. The entry originates in a study of persistence of HIV-infected CD4 T cells. The libraries were made with immunoSEQ version 4 in survey mode. Template was genomic DNA at roughly 9.6 ng/uL, with up to roughly 1 ug used per sample. This table comes from immunoSEQ multiplex PCR, and its TCRdb copy is limited to in-frame clones, with some not included. This repertoire shows 35,000 to 50,000 clones, more than 70% found once; its top ten account for 0.85% to 1.3%. Anti-CD3/anti-CD28 beads served as a nonspecific positive control stimulus. Sorting of responding CD4+ T cells relied on upregulated CD40 ligand together with CD69.

This sequence was found in an adult man with HIV who was CMV-seropositive. The chain employs TRBV27 and TRBJ1-4, with TRBD1 as a possible D gene (6 bases). The source material was CD4+ T cells sorted from PBMCs after roughly 18-hour stimulation, sampled from a patient who received antiretroviral therapy. The CDR3 nucleotides read TGTGCCAGCAGTTACCACCGGACAGTCGGATCTAATGAAAAACTGTTTTTT. Translated: CASSYHRTVGSNEKLFF.